This T cell receptor (beta chain) is from a study of T cell responses to AZD1222 COVID-19 vaccine. Study-wide results and caveats: The peak T cell response came first, and repertoires were sampled only after it.

For this clone: Its antigen is currently unknown.

Assay: immunoSEQ multiplex PCR; the TCRdb copy retains only in-frame clones and omits some. The table records 70,000 to 100,000 clones, 92% of them present only once. Second-dose timings of about 4 or about 12 weeks were pooled. Germline CDR1 and CDR2: LNHDA and SQIVND (reference sequence). V dropped 3 bases and J dropped 0 bases, with 12 bases sitting between them. This CDR3 is built from 16 residues. The TCR comes from an adult who received the AZD1222 COVID-19 vaccine. V usage is TRBV19 and J usage is TRBJ2-4; D is tentatively TRBD1 or TRBD2 (5 bases each). This sample comprised peripheral blood, obtained 28 days after the second AZD1222 dose. The CDR3 reads CASSMPGTLAKNIQYF. CDR3 in DNA: TGTGCCAGTAGTATGCCCGGGACCTTAGCCAAAAACATTCAGTACTTC.